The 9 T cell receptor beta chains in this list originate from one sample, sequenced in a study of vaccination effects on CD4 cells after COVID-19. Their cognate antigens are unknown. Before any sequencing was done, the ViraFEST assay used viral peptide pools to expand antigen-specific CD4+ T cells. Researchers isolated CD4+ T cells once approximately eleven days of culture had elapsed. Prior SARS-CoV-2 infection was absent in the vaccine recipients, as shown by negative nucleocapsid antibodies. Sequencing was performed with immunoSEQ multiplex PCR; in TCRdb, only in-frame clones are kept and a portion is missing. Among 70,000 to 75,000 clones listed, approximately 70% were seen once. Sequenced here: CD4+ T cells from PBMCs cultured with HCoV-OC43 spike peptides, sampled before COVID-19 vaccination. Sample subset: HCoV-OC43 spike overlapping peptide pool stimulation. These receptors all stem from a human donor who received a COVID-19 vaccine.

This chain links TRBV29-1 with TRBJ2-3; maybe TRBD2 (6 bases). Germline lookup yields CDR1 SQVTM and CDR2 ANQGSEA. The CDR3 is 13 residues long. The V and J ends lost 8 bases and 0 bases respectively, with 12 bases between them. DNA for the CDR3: TGCAGCTCCGGACGGGGGAGCACAGATACGCAGTATTTT. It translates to CSSGRGSTDTQYF.

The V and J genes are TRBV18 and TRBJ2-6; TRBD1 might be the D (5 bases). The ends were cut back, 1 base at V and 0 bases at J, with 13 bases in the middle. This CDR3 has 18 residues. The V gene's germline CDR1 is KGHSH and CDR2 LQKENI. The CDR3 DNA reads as TGTGCCAGCTCACCACGGTCGCAGGGCACCTCTGGGGCCAACGTCCTGACTTTC. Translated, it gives CASSPRSQGTSGANVLTF.

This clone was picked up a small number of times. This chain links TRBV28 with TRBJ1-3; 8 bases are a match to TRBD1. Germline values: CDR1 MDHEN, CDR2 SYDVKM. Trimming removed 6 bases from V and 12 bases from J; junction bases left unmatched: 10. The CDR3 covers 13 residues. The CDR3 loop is CASSLRTGTNIYF. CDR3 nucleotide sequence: TGTGCCAGCAGCTTACGGACAGGGACTAACATATATTTT.

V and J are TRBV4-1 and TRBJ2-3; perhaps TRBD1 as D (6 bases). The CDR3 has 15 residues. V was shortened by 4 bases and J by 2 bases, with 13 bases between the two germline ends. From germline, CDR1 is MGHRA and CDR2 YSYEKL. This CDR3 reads CASSLRTATTDTQYF. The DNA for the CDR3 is TGCGCCAGCAGCCTTCGGACAGCCACCACAGATACGCAGTATTTT.

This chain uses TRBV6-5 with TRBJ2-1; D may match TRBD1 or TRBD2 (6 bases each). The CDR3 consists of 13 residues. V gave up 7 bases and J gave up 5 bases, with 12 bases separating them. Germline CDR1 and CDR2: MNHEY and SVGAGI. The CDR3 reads CASTLRGDNEQFF. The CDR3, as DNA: TGTGCCAGCACCCTGAGGGGGGACAATGAGCAGTTCTTC.

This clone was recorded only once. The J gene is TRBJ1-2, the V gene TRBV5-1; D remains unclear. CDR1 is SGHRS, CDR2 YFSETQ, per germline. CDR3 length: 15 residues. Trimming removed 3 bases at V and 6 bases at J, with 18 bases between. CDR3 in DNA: TGCGCCAGCAGCTCTGTGACGGAGTGGCGCCATGGCTACACCTTC. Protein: CASSSVTEWRHGYTF.

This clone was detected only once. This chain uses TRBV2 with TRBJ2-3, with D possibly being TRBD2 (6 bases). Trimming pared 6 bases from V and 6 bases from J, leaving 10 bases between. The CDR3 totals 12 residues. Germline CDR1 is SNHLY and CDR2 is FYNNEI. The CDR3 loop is CASRVAGDTQYF. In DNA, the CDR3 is TGTGCCAGCAGGGTCGCGGGGGATACGCAGTATTTT. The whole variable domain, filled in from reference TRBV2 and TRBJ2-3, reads EPEVTQTPSHQVTQMGQEVILRCVPISNHLYFYWYRQILGQKVEFLVSFYNNEISEKSEIFDDQFSVERPDGSNFTLKIRSTKLEDSAMYFCASRVAGDTQYFGPGTRLTVL.

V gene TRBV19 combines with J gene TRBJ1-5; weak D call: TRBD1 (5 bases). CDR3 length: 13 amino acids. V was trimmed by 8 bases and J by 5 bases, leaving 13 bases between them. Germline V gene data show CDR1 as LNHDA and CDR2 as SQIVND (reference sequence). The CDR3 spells CASGQQMYQPQHF. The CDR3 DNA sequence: TGTGCCAGTGGACAACAGATGTATCAGCCCCAGCATTTT. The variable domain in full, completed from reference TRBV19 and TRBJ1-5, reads DGGITQSPKYLFRKEGQNVTLSCEQNLNHDAMYWYRQDPGQGLRLIYYSQIVNDFQKGDIAEGYSVSREKKESFPLTVTSAQKNPTAFYLCASGQQMYQPQHFGDGTRLSIL.

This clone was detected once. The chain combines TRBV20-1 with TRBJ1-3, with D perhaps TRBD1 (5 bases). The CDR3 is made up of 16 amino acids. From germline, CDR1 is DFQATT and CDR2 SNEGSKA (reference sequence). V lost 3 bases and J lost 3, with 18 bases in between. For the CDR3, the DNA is TGCAGTGCTAGTATCTTGGACACCGGCGTTGGAAACACCATATATTTT. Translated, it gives CSASILDTGVGNTIYF.